This TCR beta chain stems from a study of cytomegalovirus exposure and HLA in healthy donors. Study-level points and caveats: What was likely a sequencing artifact was a cluster of highly shared sequence variants. In a later analysis, TCR beta V- and J-gene trimming was associated with a missense DCLRE1C variant. Beyond CMV serostatus, there was no information to go on about immune exposure.

Use of 60 Vbeta and 13 Jbeta primers characterized the PCR. The table came from immunoSEQ multiplex PCR; TCRdb's copy has only in-frame clones and leaves some out. This table holds about 130,000 clones, around three quarters found once. Those who donated were healthy bone marrow donors. This clone was seen more than once but under ten times. Antigen specificity is unknown. The CDR3 extends over 13 amino acids. The V and J ends lost 10 bases and 0 bases respectively, with 12 bases between them. CDR1 is WSHSY and CDR2 is SAAADI in the germline V gene. The source of this sequence is a middle-aged woman in good health and CMV-seropositive. The material sequenced was PBMCs. The chain uses TRBV10-2 and TRBJ1-1, with D possibly being TRBD1 (6 bases). CDR3 nucleotide sequence: TGCGCCACCGACGACAGGATGAACACTGAAGCTTTCTTT. This sequence encodes CATDDRMNTEAFF.